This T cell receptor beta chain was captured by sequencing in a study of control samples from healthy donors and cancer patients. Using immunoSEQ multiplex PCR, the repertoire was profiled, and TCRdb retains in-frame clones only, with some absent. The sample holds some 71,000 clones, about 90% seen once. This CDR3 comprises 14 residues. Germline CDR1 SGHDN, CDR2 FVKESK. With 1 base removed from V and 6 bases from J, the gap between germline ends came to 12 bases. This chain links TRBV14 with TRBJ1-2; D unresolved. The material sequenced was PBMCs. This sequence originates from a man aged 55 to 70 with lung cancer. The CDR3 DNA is TGTGCCAGCAGCCAAGCCGTGTGGGGTCATGGCTACACCTTC. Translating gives CASSQAVWGHGYTF. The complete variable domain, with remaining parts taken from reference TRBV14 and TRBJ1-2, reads EAGVTQFPSHSVIEKGQTVTLRCDPISGHDNLYWYRRVMGKEIKFLLHFVKESKQDESGMPNNRFLAERTGGTYSTLKVQPAELEDSGVYFCASSQAVWGHGYTFGSGTRLTVV.